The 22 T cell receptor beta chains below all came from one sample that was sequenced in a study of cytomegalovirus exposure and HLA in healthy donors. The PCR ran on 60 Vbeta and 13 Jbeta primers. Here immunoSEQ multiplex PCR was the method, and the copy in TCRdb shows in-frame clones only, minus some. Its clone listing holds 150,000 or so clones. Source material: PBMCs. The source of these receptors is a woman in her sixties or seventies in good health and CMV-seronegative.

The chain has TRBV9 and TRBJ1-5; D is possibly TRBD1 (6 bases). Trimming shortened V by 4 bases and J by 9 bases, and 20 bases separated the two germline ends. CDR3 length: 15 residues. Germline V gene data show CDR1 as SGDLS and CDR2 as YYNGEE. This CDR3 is CASSLEGVAGRPQHF. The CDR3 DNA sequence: TGTGCCAGCAGCCTCGAGGGGGTGGCCGGTCGGCCCCAGCATTTT.

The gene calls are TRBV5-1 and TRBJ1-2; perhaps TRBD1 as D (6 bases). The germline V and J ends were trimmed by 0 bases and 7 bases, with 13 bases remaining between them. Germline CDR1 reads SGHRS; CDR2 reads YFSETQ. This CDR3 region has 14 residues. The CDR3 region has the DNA TGCGCCAGCAGCTTGGATCTGGGGGCGGGTGGCTACACCTTC. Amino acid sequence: CASSLDLGAGGYTF. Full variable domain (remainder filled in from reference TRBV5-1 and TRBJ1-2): KAGVTQTPRYLIKTRGQQVTLSCSPISGHRSVSWYQQTPGQGLQFLFEYFSETQRNKGNFPGRFSGRQFSNSRSEMNVSTLELGDSALYLCASSLDLGAGGYTFGSGTRLTVV.

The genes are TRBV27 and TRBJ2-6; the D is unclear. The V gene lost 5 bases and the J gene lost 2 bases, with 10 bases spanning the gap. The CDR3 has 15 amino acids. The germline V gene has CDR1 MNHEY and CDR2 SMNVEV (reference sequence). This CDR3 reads CASSRTVPGANVLTF. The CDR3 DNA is TGTGCCAGCAGTCGAACGGTGCCTGGGGCCAACGTCCTGACTTTC.

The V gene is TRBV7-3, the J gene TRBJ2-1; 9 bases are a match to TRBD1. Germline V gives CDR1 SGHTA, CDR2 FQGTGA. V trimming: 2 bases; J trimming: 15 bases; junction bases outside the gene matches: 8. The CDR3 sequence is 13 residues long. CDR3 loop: CASSLSPEDRGFF. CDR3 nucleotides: TGTGCCAGCAGCTTATCGCCCGAGGACAGGGGGTTCTTC.

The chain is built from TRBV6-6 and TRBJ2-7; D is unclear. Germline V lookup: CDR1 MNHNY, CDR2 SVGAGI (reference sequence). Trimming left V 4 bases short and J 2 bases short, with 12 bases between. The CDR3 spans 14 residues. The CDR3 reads CASSSQTETYEQYF. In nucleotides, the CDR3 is TGTGCCAGCAGTTCCCAAACTGAAACCTACGAGCAGTACTTC.

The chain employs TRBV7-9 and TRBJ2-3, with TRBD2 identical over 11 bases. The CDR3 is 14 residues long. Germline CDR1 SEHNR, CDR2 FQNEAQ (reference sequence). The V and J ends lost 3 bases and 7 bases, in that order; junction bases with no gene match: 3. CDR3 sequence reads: CASSLIAGGNTQYF. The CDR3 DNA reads TGTGCCAGCAGCTTGATAGCGGGGGGGAATACGCAGTATTTT.

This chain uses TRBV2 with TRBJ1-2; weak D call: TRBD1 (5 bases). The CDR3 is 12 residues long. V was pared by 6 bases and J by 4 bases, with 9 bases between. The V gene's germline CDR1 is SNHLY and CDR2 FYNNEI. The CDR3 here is CASRSDSYGYTF. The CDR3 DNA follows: TGTGCCAGCAGGTCAGACAGCTATGGCTACACCTTC.

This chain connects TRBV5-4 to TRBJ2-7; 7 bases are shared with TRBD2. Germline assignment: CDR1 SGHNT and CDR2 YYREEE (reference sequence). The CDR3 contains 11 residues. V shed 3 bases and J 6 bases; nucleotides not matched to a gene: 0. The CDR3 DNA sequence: TGTGCCAGCAGCTCTAGCGGCGAGCAGTACTTC. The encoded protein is CASSSSGEQYF. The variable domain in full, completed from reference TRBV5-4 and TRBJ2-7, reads ETGVTQSPTHLIKTRGQQVTLRCSSQSGHNTVSWYQQALGQGPQFIFQYYREEENGRGNFPPRFSGLQFPNYSSELNVNALELDDSALYLCASSSSGEQYFGPGTRLTVT.

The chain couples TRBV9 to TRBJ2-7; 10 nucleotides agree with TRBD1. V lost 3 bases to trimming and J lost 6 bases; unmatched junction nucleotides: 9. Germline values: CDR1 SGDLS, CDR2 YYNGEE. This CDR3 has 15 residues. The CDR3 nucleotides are TGTGCCAGCAGCGCCGGGGACAGGGGCGGGGTCGAGCAGTACTTC. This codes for CASSAGDRGGVEQYF.

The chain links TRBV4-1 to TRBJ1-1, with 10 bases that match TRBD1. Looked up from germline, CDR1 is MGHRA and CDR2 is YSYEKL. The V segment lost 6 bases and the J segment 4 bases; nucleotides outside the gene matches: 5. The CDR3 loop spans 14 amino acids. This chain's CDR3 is CASSTGTGATEAFF. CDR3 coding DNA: TGCGCCAGCAGTACCGGGACAGGGGCCACTGAAGCTTTCTTT.

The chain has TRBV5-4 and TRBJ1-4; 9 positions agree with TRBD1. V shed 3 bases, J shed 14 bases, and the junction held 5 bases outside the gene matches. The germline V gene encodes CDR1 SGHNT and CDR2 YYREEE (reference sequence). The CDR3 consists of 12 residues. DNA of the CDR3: TGTGCCAGCAGCTACCAGGGACAGGGTCTGTTTTTT. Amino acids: CASSYQGQGLFF.

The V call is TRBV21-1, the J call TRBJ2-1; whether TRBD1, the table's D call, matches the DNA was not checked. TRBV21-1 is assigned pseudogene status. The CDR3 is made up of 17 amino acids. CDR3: CASSKSYRKGSYNEQFF. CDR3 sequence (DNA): TGTGCCAGCAGCAAATCTTACAGGAAAGGCTCCTACAATGAGCAGTTCTTC.

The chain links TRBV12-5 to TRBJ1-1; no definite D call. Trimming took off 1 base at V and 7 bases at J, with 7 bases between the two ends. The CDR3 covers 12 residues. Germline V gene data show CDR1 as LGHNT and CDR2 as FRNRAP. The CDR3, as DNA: TGTGCTAGTGGTTTGGCCGGGAATGAAGCTTTCTTT. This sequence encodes CASGLAGNEAFF.

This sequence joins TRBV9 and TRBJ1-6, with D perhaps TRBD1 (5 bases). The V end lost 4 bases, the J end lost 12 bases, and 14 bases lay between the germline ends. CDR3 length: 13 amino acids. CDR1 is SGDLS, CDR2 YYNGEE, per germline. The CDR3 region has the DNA TGTGCCAGCAGCCCCAGGGTAATGGGACCCCTCCACTTT. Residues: CASSPRVMGPLHF.

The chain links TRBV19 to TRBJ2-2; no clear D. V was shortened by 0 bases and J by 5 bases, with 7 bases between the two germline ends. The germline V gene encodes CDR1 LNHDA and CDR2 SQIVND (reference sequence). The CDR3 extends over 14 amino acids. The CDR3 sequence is CASSIDGVTGELFF. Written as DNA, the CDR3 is TGTGCCAGTAGTATAGATGGAGTTACCGGGGAGCTGTTTTTT.

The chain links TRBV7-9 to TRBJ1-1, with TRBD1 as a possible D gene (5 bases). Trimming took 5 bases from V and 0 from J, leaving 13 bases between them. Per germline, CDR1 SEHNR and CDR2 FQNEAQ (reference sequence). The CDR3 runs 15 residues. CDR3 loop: CASSTRQPMNTEAFF. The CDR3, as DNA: TGTGCCAGCAGCACCCGACAGCCCATGAACACTGAAGCTTTCTTT.

DNA for the CDR3: TGCGCCAGCAGCTCGCAAGGGGATCGCTATGGCTACACCTTC. Translation gives CASSSQGDRYGYTF. The gene calls are TRBV4-1 and TRBJ1-2, with a possible D match to TRBD1 (5 bases). V shed 5 bases and J shed 4 bases, with 14 bases lying between them. CDR1 and CDR2 (germline): MGHRA, YSYEKL. The CDR3 has 14 residues.

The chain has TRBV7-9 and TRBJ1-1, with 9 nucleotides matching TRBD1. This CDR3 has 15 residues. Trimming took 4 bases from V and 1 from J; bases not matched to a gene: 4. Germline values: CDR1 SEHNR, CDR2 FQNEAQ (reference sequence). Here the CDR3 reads CASSSRQGGNTEAFF. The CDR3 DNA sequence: TGTGCCAGCAGCTCCCGACAGGGGGGGAACACTGAAGCTTTCTTT.

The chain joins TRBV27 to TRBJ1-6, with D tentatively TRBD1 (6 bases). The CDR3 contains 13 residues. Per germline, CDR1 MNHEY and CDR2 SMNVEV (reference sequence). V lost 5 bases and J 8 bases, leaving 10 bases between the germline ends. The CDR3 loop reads CASSQTGYSPLHF. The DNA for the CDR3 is TGTGCCAGCAGTCAGACAGGTTATTCACCCCTCCACTTT.

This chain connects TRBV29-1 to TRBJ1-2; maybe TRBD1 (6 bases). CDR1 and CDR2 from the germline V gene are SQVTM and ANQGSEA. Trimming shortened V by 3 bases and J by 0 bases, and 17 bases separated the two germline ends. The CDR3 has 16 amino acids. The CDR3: CSVEGTSSGPNYGYTF. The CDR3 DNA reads TGCAGCGTTGAGGGGACATCCAGTGGGCCTAACTATGGCTACACCTTC.

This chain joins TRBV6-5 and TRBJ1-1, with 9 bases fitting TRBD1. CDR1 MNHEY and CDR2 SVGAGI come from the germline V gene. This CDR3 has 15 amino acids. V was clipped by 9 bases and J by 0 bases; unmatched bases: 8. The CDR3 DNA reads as TGTGCCAGTTCCCGGGACAGGGTAATGAACACTGAAGCTTTCTTT. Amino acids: CASSRDRVMNTEAFF.

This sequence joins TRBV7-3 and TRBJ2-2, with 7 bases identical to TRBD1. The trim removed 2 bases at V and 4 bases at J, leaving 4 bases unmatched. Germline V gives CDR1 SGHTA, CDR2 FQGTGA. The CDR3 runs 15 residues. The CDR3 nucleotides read TGTGCCAGCAGCTTAGAGGGGGCACTCACCGGGGAGCTGTTTTTT. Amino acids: CASSLEGALTGELFF.